This T cell receptor beta chain was identified during a study of OX40 agonist ivuxolimab in advanced cancers. Across the whole study: The mean age was about 57 years, ranging from 23 to 79, with around four fifths of participants male. Study-wide findings and caveats: The 0.1-3.0 mg/kg partial responders had among the lowest clonal expansion.

This table comes from immunoSEQ multiplex PCR, and its TCRdb copy is limited to in-frame clones, with some not included. The sample contains about 73,000 clones, roughly 90% of which appear only once. About this clone: Its matching antigen is unknown.

Trimming took off 4 bases at V and 0 bases at J, with 17 bases between the two ends. The germline V gene has CDR1 ENHRY and CDR2 SYGVKD. The CDR3 is 17 residues long. Patients were ineligible given autoimmune disease history or systemic immunosuppression. The genes are TRBV10-3 and TRBJ2-3, with a tentative D call TRBD1 (5 bases). Sequences were derived from CD4+ or CD8+ T cells sorted from blood, sampled in a trial of the OX40 agonist ivuxolimab. This receptor was taken from an adult with an advanced solid tumor such as melanoma, head and neck, liver or kidney cancer. This CDR3 reads CAISAVWAGPSTDTQYF. The CDR3 DNA reads TGTGCCATCAGTGCGGTTTGGGCAGGGCCTAGCACAGATACGCAGTATTTT.